Listed below are T cell receptor beta chains from one sample, sequenced in a study of CD8+ T cells in alopecia areata. Here immunoSEQ multiplex PCR was the method, and the copy in TCRdb shows in-frame clones only, minus some. The sample holds about 97,000 clones, roughly 60% seen once. Sequencing was performed on CD8+ T cells sorted from blood, taken at week 56, from a patient treated with tofacitinib. The receptors come from a human donor with alopecia areata. The CDR3 runs from the conserved cysteine through the conserved F or W. D genes are given only for firm matches. The size entry is marked missing in some rows and otherwise reads once, few, many or a size class.

j_gene: TRBJ2-7
v_gene: TRBV5-6
d_gene: -
abundance: -
CDR3aa: CASSLGSSEQYF
CDR3nt: TGTGCCAGCAGCTTGGGTTCATCCGAGCAGTACTTC

j_gene: TRBJ1-2
v_gene: TRBV14
d_gene: TRBD1
abundance: few
CDR3aa: CASSQERQGGLDGYTF
CDR3nt: TGTGCCAGCAGCCAAGAAAGACAGGGAGGGTTGGATGGCTACACCTTC

j_gene: TRBJ2-3
v_gene: TRBV15
d_gene: -
abundance: -
CDR3aa: CATSRDRIGDTQYF
CDR3nt: TGTGCCACCAGCAGAGATCGAATAGGAGATACGCAGTATTTT

j_gene: TRBJ2-1
v_gene: TRBV4-1
d_gene: -
abundance: -
CDR3aa: CASSQEPAAAHEQFF
CDR3nt: TGCGCCAGCAGCCAAGAGCCCGCGGCAGCCCATGAGCAGTTCTTC

j_gene: TRBJ1-5
v_gene: TRBV13
d_gene: TRBD1
abundance: few
CDR3aa: CASSQGANQPQHF
CDR3nt: TGTGCCAGCAGCCAGGGGGCCAATCAGCCCCAGCATTTT

j_gene: TRBJ2-3
v_gene: TRBV29-1
d_gene: TRBD2
abundance: few
CDR3aa: CSVEERGGRVDTQYF
CDR3nt: TGCAGCGTTGAGGAGCGGGGGGGCCGGGTGGATACGCAGTATTTT

j_gene: TRBJ2-7
v_gene: TRBV2
d_gene: TRBD1
abundance: -
CDR3aa: CASRYRGTGPYEQYF
CDR3nt: TGTGCCAGCAGGTACCGGGGGACAGGACCCTACGAGCAGTACTTC

j_gene: TRBJ2-7
v_gene: TRBV5-6
d_gene: -
abundance: -
CDR3aa: CASSLGGTVYEQYF
CDR3nt: TGTGCCAGCAGCTTGGGCGGGACAGTTTACGAGCAGTACTTC

j_gene: TRBJ2-5
v_gene: TRBV11-2
d_gene: -
abundance: -
CDR3aa: CASSTHLGETQYF
CDR3nt: TGTGCCAGCAGCACTCATTTGGGAGAGACCCAGTACTTC

j_gene: TRBJ1-1
v_gene: TRBV5-8
d_gene: -
abundance: -
CDR3aa: CASSFTGTETNTEAFF
CDR3nt: TGTGCCAGCAGCTTCACAGGGACCGAGACCAACACTGAAGCTTTCTTT

j_gene: TRBJ1-1
v_gene: TRBV13
d_gene: -
abundance: -
CDR3aa: CASRESPRTEAFF
CDR3nt: TGTGCCAGCAGGGAGAGCCCGCGGACTGAAGCTTTCTTT

j_gene: TRBJ1-2
v_gene: TRBV13
d_gene: -
abundance: many
CDR3aa: CASSPQRYGYTF
CDR3nt: TGTGCCAGCAGCCCGCAGAGGTATGGCTACACCTTC

j_gene: TRBJ2-1
v_gene: TRBV27
d_gene: TRBD2
abundance: -
CDR3aa: CASSRGRGGNEQFF
CDR3nt: TGTGCCAGCAGCCGGGGGCGGGGGGGCAATGAGCAGTTCTTC

j_gene: TRBJ2-3
v_gene: TRBV27
d_gene: TRBD1
abundance: -
CDR3aa: CASSTGQGAYDTQYF
CDR3nt: TGTGCCAGCAGTACAGGACAGGGGGCGTACGATACGCAGTATTTT

j_gene: TRBJ1-4
v_gene: TRBV23-1
d_gene: -
abundance: few
CDR3aa: CASSRRRLNEKLFF
CDR3nt: TGCGCCAGCAGTCGTCGACGGCTGAATGAAAAACTGTTTTTT